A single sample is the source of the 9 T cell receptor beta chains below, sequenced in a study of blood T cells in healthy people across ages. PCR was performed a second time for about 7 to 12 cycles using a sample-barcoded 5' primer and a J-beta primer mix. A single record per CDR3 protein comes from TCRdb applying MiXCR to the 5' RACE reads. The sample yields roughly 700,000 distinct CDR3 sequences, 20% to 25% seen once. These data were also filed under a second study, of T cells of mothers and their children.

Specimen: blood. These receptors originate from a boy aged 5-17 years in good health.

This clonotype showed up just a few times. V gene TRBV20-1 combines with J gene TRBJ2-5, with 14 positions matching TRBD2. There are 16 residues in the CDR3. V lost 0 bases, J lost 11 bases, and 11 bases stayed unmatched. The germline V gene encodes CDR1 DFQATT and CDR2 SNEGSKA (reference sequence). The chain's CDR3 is CSARDKGLAGAREQYF. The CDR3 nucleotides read TGCAGTGCTAGAGATAAGGGACTAGCGGGAGCTCGGGAGCAGTACTTC.

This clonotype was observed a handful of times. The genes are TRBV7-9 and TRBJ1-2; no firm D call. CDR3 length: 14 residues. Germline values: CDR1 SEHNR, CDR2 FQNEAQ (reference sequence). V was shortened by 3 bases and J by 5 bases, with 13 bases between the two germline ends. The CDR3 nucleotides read TGTGCCAGCAGCTTCGATCCGGGAAATTATGGCTACACCTTC. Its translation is CASSFDPGNYGYTF.

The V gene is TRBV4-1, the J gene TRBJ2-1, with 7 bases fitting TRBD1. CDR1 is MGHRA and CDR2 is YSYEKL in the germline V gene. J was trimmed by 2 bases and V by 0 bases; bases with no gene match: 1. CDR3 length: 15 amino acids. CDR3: CASSQDRGTYNEQFF. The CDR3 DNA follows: TGCGCCAGCAGCCAAGACAGGGGGACCTACAATGAGCAGTTCTTC.

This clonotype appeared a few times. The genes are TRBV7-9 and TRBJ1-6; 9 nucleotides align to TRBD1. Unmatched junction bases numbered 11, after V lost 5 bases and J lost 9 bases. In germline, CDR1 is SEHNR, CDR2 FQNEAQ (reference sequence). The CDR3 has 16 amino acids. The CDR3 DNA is TGTGCCAGCAGCCCTAGAGGGACAGGGAATGGTTCACCCCTCCACTTT. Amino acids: CASSPRGTGNGSPLHF.

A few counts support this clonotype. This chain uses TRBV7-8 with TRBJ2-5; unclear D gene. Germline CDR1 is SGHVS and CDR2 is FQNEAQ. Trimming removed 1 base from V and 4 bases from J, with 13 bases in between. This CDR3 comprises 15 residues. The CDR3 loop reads CASSLETVARETQYF. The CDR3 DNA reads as TGTGCCAGCAGCTTAGAAACTGTAGCACGAGAGACCCAGTACTTC. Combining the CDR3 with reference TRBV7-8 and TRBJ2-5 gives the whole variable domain GAGVSQSPRYKVAKRGQDVALRCDPISGHVSLFWYQQALGQGPEFLTYFQNEAQLDKSGLPSDRFFAERPEGSVSTLKIQRTQQEDSAVYLCASSLETVARETQYFGPGTRLLVL.

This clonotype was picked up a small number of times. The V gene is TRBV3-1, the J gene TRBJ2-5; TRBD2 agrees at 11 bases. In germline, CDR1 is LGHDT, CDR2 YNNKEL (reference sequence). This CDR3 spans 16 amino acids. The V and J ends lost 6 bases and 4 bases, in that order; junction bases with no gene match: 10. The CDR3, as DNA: TGTGCCAGCAGTACCACGGGTCTAGCGGGAGGAGAGACCCAGTACTTC. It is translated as CASSTTGLAGGETQYF.

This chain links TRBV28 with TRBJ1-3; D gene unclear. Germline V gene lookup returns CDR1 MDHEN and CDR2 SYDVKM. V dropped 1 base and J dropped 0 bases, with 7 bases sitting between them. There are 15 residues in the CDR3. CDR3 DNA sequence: TGTGCCAGCAGTTTATACGGGTTCTCTGGAAACACCATATATTTT. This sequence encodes CASSLYGFSGNTIYF.

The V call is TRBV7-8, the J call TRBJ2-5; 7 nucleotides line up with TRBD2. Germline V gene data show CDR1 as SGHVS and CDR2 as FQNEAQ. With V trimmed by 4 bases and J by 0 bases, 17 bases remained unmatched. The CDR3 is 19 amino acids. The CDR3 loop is CASSWGIGLERGYQETQYF. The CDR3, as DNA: TGTGCCAGCAGCTGGGGGATCGGGTTGGAGCGGGGATACCAAGAGACCCAGTACTTC. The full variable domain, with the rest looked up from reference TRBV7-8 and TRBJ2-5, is GAGVSQSPRYKVAKRGQDVALRCDPISGHVSLFWYQQALGQGPEFLTYFQNEAQLDKSGLPSDRFFAERPEGSVSTLKIQRTQQEDSAVYLCASSWGIGLERGYQETQYFGPGTRLLVL.

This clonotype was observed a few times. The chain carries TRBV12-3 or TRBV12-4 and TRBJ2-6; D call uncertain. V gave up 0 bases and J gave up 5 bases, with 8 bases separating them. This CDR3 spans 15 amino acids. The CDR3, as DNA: TGTGCCAGCAGTTTAGCGGGGTCTCGGGCCAACGTCCTGACTTTC. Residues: CASSLAGSRANVLTF.